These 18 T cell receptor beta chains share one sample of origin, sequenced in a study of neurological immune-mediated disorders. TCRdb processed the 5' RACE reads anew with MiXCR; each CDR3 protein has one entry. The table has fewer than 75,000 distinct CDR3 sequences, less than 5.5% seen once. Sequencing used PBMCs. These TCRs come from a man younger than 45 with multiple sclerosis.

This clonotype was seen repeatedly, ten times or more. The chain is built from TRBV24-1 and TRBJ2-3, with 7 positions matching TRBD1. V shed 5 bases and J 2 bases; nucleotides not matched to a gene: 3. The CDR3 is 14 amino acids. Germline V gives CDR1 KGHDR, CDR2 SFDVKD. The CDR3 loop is CATSVGQVTDTQYF. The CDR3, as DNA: TGTGCCACCAGTGTTGGACAGGTCACAGATACGCAGTATTTT.

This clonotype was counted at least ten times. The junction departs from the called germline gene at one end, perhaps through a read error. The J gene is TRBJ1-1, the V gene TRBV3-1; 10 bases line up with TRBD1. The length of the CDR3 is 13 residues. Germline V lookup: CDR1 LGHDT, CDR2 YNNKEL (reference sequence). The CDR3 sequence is CASSLRQGASLIF. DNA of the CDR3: TGTGCCAGCAGCCTAAGACAGGGGGCGAGTCTAATCTTT. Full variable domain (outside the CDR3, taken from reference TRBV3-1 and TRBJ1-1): DTAVSQTPKYLVTQMGNDKSIKCEQNLGHDTMYWYKQDSKKFLKIMFSYNNKELIINETVPNRFSPKSPDKAHLNLHINSLELGDSAVYFCASSLRQGASLIFGQGTRLTVV.

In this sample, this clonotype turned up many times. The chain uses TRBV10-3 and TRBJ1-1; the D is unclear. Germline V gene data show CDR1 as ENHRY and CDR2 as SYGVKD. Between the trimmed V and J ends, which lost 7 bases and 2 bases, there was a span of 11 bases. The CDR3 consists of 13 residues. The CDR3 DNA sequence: TGTGCCATCACCTATGACATTAACACTGAAGCTTTCTTT. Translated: CAITYDINTEAFF.

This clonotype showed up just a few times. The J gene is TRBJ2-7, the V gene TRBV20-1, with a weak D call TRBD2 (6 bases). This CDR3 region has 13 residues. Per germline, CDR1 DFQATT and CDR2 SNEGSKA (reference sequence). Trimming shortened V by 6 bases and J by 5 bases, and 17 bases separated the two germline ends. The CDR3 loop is CSATWAGPNEQYF. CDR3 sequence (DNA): TGCAGTGCAACCTGGGCGGGGCCCAACGAGCAGTACTTC.

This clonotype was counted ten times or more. CDR3 DNA sequence: TGTGCCAGCAGTCCGCAGGGGGCGCGCAATGAGCAGTTCTTC. It encodes CASSPQGARNEQFF. The chain couples TRBV7-3 to TRBJ2-1; 8 bases agree with TRBD1. V lost 6 bases, J lost 6 bases, and 7 bases stayed unmatched. The CDR3 consists of 14 residues. Germline loops: CDR1 SGHTA, CDR2 FQGTGA.

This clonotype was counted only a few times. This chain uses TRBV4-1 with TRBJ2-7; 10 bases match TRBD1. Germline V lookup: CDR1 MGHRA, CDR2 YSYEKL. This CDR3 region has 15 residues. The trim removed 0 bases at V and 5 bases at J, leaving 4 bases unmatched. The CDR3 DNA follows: TGCGCCAGCAGCCAAGAGGACAGGGGGAGCGACGAGCAGTACTTC. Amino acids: CASSQEDRGSDEQYF.

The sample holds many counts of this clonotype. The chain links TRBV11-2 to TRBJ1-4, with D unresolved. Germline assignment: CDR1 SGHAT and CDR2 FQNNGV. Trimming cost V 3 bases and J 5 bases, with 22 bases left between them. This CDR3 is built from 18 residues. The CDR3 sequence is CASSFWSLFSTPNEKLFF. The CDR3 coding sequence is TGTGCCAGCAGCTTCTGGTCCCTCTTTTCCACCCCCAATGAAAAACTGTTTTTT.

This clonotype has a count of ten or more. CDR3: CASSQETGAGANVLTF. CDR3 in DNA: TGTGCCAGCAGCCAAGAGACAGGGGCTGGGGCCAACGTCCTGACTTTC. The chain carries TRBV3-1 and TRBJ2-6, with TRBD1 matching 8 bases. With V trimmed by 0 bases and J by 2 bases, 0 bases remained unmatched. The CDR3 covers 16 residues. Germline-derived CDR1 and CDR2 are LGHDT and YNNKEL (reference sequence).

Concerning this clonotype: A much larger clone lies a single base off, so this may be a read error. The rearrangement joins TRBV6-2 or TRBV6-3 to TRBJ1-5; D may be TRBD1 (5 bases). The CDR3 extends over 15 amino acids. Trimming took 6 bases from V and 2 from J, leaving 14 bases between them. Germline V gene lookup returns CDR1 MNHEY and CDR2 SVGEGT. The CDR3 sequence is CASRRGTYRNQPQHF. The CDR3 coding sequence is TGTGCCAGCAGACGCGGGACGTATCGCAATCAGCCCCAGCATTTT.

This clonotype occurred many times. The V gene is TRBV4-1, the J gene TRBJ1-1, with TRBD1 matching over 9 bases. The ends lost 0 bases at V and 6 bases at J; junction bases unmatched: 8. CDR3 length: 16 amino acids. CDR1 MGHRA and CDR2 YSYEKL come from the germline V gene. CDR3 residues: CASSQDPGTGMAEAFF. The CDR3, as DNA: TGCGCCAGCAGCCAAGACCCCGGGACAGGGATGGCTGAAGCTTTCTTT.

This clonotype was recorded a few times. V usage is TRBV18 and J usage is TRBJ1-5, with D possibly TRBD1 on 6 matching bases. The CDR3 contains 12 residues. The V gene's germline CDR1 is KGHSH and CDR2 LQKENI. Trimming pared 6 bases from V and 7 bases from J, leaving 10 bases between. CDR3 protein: CASSRGRQPQHF. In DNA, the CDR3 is TGTGCCAGCTCCAGGGGAAGGCAGCCCCAGCATTTT.

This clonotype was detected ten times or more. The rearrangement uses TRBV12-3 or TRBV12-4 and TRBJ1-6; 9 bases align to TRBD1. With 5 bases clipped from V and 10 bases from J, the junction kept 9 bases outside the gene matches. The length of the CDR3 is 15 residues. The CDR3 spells CASSPGDREGSPLHF. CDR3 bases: TGTGCCAGCAGTCCCGGGGACAGGGAAGGGTCACCCCTCCACTTT.

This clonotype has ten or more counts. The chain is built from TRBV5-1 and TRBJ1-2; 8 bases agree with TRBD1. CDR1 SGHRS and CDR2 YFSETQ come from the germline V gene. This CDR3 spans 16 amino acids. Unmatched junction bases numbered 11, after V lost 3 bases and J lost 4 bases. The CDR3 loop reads CASSSTTGTGVYGYTF. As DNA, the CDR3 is TGCGCCAGCAGCTCTACGACCGGGACAGGCGTCTATGGCTACACCTTC. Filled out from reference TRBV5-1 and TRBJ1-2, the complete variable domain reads KAGVTQTPRYLIKTRGQQVTLSCSPISGHRSVSWYQQTPGQGLQFLFEYFSETQRNKGNFPGRFSGRQFSNSRSEMNVSTLELGDSALYLCASSSTTGTGVYGYTFGSGTRLTVV.

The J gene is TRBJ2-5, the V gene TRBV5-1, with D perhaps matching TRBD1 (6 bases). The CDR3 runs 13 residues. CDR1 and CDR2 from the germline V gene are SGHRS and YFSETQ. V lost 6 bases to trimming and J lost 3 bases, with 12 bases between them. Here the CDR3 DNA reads TGCGCCAGCATTGGACAGCCTAAAGAGACCCAGTACTTC. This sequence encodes CASIGQPKETQYF.

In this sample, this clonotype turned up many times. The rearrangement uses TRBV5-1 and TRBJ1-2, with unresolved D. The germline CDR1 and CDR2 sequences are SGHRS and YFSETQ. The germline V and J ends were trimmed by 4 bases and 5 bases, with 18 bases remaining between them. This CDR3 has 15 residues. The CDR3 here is CASSLNPLGIYGYTF. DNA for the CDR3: TGCGCCAGCAGCCTGAACCCATTGGGGATATATGGCTACACCTTC.

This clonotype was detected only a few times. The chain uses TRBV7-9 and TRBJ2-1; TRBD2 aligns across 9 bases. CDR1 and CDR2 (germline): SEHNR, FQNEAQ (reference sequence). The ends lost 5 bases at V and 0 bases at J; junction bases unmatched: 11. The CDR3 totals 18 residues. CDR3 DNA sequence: TGTGCCAGCAGCCCGGTGGGACTAGCCGATAGCTCCTACAATGAGCAGTTCTTC. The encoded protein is CASSPVGLADSSYNEQFF.

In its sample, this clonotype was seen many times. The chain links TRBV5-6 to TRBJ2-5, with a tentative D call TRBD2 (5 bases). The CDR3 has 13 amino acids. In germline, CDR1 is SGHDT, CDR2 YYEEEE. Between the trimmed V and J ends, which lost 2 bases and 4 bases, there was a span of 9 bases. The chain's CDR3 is CASSLLGRETQYF. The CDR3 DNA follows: TGTGCCAGCAGCTTATTAGGGAGAGAGACCCAGTACTTC.

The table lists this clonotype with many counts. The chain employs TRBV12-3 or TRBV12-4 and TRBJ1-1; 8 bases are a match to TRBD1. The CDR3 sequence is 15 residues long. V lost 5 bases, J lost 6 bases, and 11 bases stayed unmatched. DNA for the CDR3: TGTGCCAGCAGTCCCCGGACAGGGTCCGTTCCTGAAGCTTTCTTT. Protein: CASSPRTGSVPEAFF.